The 5 T cell receptor beta chains reported below all come from one sample, sequenced in a study of T cells after yellow fever vaccination. MiXCR was run by TCRdb on the 5' RACE reads, yielding one entry per CDR3 protein. Among fewer than 500,000 distinct CDR3 sequences listed, around a sixth were seen once. Sequencing was performed on PBMCs, taken before the yellow fever booster vaccination. These receptors were obtained from a man younger than 30 who received the YFV17D yellow fever vaccine.

The chain combines TRBV5-1 with TRBJ2-6; D is perhaps TRBD2 (6 bases). This CDR3 spans 16 amino acids. Germline V gives CDR1 SGHRS, CDR2 YFSETQ. V was cut by 2 bases and J by 0 bases, with 9 bases left in between. CDR3 coding DNA: TGCGCCAGCAGCTTTCAGGGAGGCTCTGGGGCCAACGTCCTGACTTTC. The encoded protein is CASSFQGGSGANVLTF.

The J gene is TRBJ1-1, the V gene TRBV6-6; 10 nucleotides agree with TRBD1. The CDR3 consists of 13 residues. Germline V lookup: CDR1 MNHNY, CDR2 SVGAGI (reference sequence). V dropped 5 bases and J dropped 5; count of bases not matched to a gene: 2. The CDR3 DNA reads as TGTGCCAGCAGTCGACAGGGGGCAACTGAAGCTTTCTTT. It encodes CASSRQGATEAFF.

This clonotype was seen a handful of times. V is TRBV6-1 and J is TRBJ2-1; TRBD1 agrees at 7 bases. Germline V gene sequence: CDR1 MNHNS, CDR2 SASEGT. The ends lost 6 bases at V and 2 bases at J; junction bases unmatched: 4. The CDR3 runs 14 residues. The CDR3 DNA is TGTGCCAGCAGGGCCGGGACAGCCTACAATGAGCAGTTCTTC. Its translation is CASRAGTAYNEQFF.

The rearrangement links TRBV5-1 to TRBJ1-4; the match to TRBD1 covers 8 bases. The CDR3 runs to 14 residues. Trimming removed 5 bases from V and 3 bases from J; junction bases left unmatched: 3. Germline values: CDR1 SGHRS, CDR2 YFSETQ. CDR3 loop: CASSLTGANEKLFF. The CDR3 DNA follows: TGCGCCAGCAGTTTGACAGGGGCTAATGAAAAACTGTTTTTT.

J is TRBJ1-5 and V is TRBV12-3 or TRBV12-4; unclear D gene. The V gene lost 4 bases and the J gene lost 5 bases, with 12 bases spanning the gap. CDR3 length: 14 residues. The CDR3 loop reads CASSSRRSDQPQHF. The CDR3 DNA reads TGTGCCAGCAGTTCCAGGAGATCGGATCAGCCCCAGCATTTT.